One and the same sample provided the 25 T cell receptor beta chains below, sequenced in a study of regulatory T cells in long-lasting Graves disease. Time point indicated: newly diagnosed GD, antithyroid drugs for less than 3 months. The TCR library was made from RNA that had been extracted from PBMCs in TRIzol. Researchers made TCR beta libraries by using iRepertoire HTBI primers and running Arm-PCR on CDR3 regions. Each CDR3 protein gets one entry after TCRdb re-called the multiplex PCR reads with MiXCR. The sample carries almost 450,000 distinct CDR3 sequences, about a sixth recorded once. Separately, the same data were catalogued under a study of T cells in Graves' hyperthyroidism and ophthalmopathy.

The sequences come from peripheral blood mononuclear cells (PBMCs), collected at new diagnosis, from a patient treated with antithyroid drugs. Source of these receptors: a young woman with Graves disease.

This clonotype was counted many times. This chain joins TRBV7-2 and TRBJ2-3; D remains unclear. The CDR3 runs to 16 residues. The V end was cut by 1 base, the J end by 0 bases, with 11 bases between. Germline assignment: CDR1 SGHTA and CDR2 FQGNSA. CDR3 bases: TGTGCCAGCAGCTTAGTAGTTATGACTAGCACAGATACGCAGTATTTT. Translation gives CASSLVVMTSTDTQYF.

This clonotype was counted between two and nine times. CDR3 sequence reads: CASSYRSMAGELFF. Written as DNA, the CDR3 is TGTGCCAGCAGTTACCGCTCTATGGCCGGGGAGCTGTTTTTT. V is TRBV6-2 or TRBV6-3 and J is TRBJ2-2; D unclear. CDR1 is MNHEY, CDR2 SVGEGT, per germline. Trimming shortened V by 2 bases and J by 6 bases, and 10 bases separated the two germline ends. This CDR3 has 14 residues.

This clonotype was picked up many times. This chain uses TRBV7-2 with TRBJ2-3; 10 bases align to TRBD1. V shed 3 bases and J 1 base; nucleotides not matched to a gene: 4. The germline V gene encodes CDR1 SGHTA and CDR2 FQGNSA. This CDR3 has 16 amino acids. DNA for the CDR3: TGTGCCAGCAGCTTGTCCGGGACAGGGGGCACAGATACGCAGTATTTT. Translation: CASSLSGTGGTDTQYF.

The chain joins TRBV7-9 to TRBJ2-7, with a possible D match to TRBD2 (5 bases). Germline lookup yields CDR1 SEHNR and CDR2 FQNEAQ (reference sequence). CDR3 length: 14 amino acids. Trimming left V 4 bases short and J 6 bases short, with 16 bases between. The CDR3 spells CASSSIEGFREQYF. The CDR3 nucleotides read TGTGCCAGCAGCTCAATCGAGGGTTTCCGCGAGCAGTACTTC.

This clonotype has at least ten counts. The genes are TRBV7-9 and TRBJ2-7; D perhaps matches TRBD1 (5 bases). CDR3 length: 16 amino acids. Germline V gene data show CDR1 as SEHNR and CDR2 as FQNEAQ (reference sequence). V lost 4 bases and J lost 2, with 18 bases in between. The CDR3 sequence: CASSYSLWTSTYEQYF. For the CDR3, the DNA is TGTGCCAGCAGCTACTCACTCTGGACAAGCACCTACGAGCAGTACTTC. Full variable domain (remainder filled in from reference TRBV7-9 and TRBJ2-7): DTGVSQNPRHKITKRGQNVTFRCDPISEHNRLYWYRQTLGQGPEFLTYFQNEAQLEKSRLLSDRFSAERPKGSFSTLEIQRTEQGDSAMYLCASSYSLWTSTYEQYFGPGTRLTVT.

This clonotype showed up many times. V usage is TRBV11-2 and J usage is TRBJ1-1; D remains ambiguous. Germline CDR1 and CDR2: SGHAT and FQNNGV. The CDR3 has 16 residues. V lost 1 base and J 0 bases, leaving 12 bases between the germline ends. The CDR3 DNA follows: TGTGCCAGCAGCTTAGGTCGACGGAGCTTGAACACTGAAGCTTTCTTT. Translating it yields CASSLGRRSLNTEAFF.

This chain joins TRBV19 and TRBJ2-1; the D gene is possibly TRBD2 (5 bases). The germline gives CDR1 LNHDA, CDR2 SQIVND (reference sequence). With 7 bases removed from V and 4 bases from J, the gap between germline ends came to 14 bases. The CDR3 has 14 amino acids. CDR3 DNA sequence: TGTGCCAGTAAGGGTAGCGCTAATTACAATGAGCAGTTCTTC. Protein product: CASKGSANYNEQFF.

At least ten counts were recorded for this clonotype. The chain employs TRBV11-1 and TRBJ2-1, with 8 bases lining up with TRBD2. The germline CDR1 and CDR2 sequences are SGHAT and FQDESV (reference sequence). This CDR3 has 16 residues. With 5 bases clipped from V and 6 bases from J, the junction kept 12 bases outside the gene matches. In DNA, the CDR3 is TGTGCCAGCAGCCCACTCAGCGGGAGCCTTCTCAATGAGCAGTTCTTC. This gives the protein CASSPLSGSLLNEQFF.

The table lists this clonotype with many counts. A junction boundary mismatches the germline segment, possibly from a read error. The chain has TRBV18 and TRBJ2-5, with TRBD1 as a possible D gene (6 bases). The CDR3 has 12 amino acids. CDR1 and CDR2 (germline): KGHSH, LQKENI. The CDR3 spells CASSTEGVRSNF. CDR3 bases: TGTGCCAGCAGCACCGAGGGGGTACGGAGTAACTTC.

This clonotype was seen ten or more times. This chain uses TRBV11-2 with TRBJ1-1, with D tentatively TRBD1 (6 bases). Per germline, CDR1 SGHAT and CDR2 FQNNGV. The CDR3 is made up of 14 amino acids. Trimming cost V 7 bases and J 4 bases, with 16 bases left between them. CDR3: CASKGGGEGTEAFF. In DNA form, the CDR3 reads TGTGCCAGCAAAGGAGGGGGAGAGGGCACTGAAGCTTTCTTT.

The table lists this clonotype with many counts. V and J are TRBV7-3 and TRBJ2-5; D ambiguous. The V end lost 5 bases, the J end lost 4 bases, and 11 bases lay between the germline ends. This CDR3 has 13 amino acids. Germline loops: CDR1 SGHTA, CDR2 FQGTGA. CDR3 loop: CASSGIYGETQYF. The CDR3 DNA follows: TGTGCCAGCAGCGGGATTTATGGAGAGACCCAGTACTTC.

This clonotype appeared many times. The CDR3 DNA reads as TGCAGTGCTGTAGGGGCAGACAGGGTGGGCTACGAGCAGTACTTC. It specifies CSAVGADRVGYEQYF. This chain uses TRBV20-1 with TRBJ2-7; the match to TRBD1 covers 7 bases. This CDR3 comprises 15 residues. V shed 5 bases, J shed 3 bases, and the junction held 13 bases outside the gene matches. Germline CDR1 DFQATT, CDR2 SNEGSKA (reference sequence).

The chain has TRBV7-9 and TRBJ1-1; D is ambiguous. This CDR3 region has 16 residues. CDR1 and CDR2 from the germline V gene are SEHNR and FQNEAQ (reference sequence). V lost 1 base to trimming and J lost 3 bases, with 15 bases between them. DNA for the CDR3: TGTGCCAGCAGCTTAGATATGGGCCTGGCGGACACTGAAGCTTTCTTT. This encodes CASSLDMGLADTEAFF.

V gene TRBV29-1 combines with J gene TRBJ1-1, with a tentative D call TRBD1 (5 bases). The CDR3 is made up of 13 amino acids. Germline V gene lookup returns CDR1 SQVTM and CDR2 ANQGSEA. The ends were cut back, 3 bases at V and 9 bases at J, with 17 bases in the middle. CDR3 loop: CSVDLGTELQAFF. The CDR3 coding sequence is TGCAGCGTTGATCTGGGGACGGAGCTCCAAGCTTTCTTT.

This clonotype was observed many times. V usage is TRBV6-1 and J usage is TRBJ2-1; no reliable D call. Germline V lookup: CDR1 MNHNS, CDR2 SASEGT. This CDR3 is 12 amino acids long. V was pared by 10 bases and J by 8 bases, with 15 bases between. The CDR3 DNA is TGTGCCACCATGGGTGGTTTCGATGAGCAGTTCTTC. Its protein product is CATMGGFDEQFF.

This clonotype was seen repeatedly, ten times or more. The chain is built from TRBV27 and TRBJ2-1, with 12 nucleotides matching TRBD2. The germline CDR1 and CDR2 sequences are MNHEY and SMNVEV (reference sequence). This CDR3 is built from 17 residues. J was trimmed by 2 bases and V by 0 bases; bases with no gene match: 2. CDR3 bases: TGTGCCAGCAGTTTATCGTGGACTAGCGGGACCTACAATGAGCAGTTCTTC. It is translated as CASSLSWTSGTYNEQFF.

This clonotype was picked up many times. The gene calls are TRBV12-5 and TRBJ2-2; the D is unclear. Trimming shortened V by 0 bases and J by 1 base, and 9 bases separated the two germline ends. The CDR3 totals 16 residues. Germline-derived CDR1 and CDR2 are LGHNT and FRNRAP. As DNA, the CDR3 is TGTGCTAGTGGTTTGGTAGGCCAGGAGAACACCGGGGAGCTGTTTTTT. Its protein product is CASGLVGQENTGELFF.

In this sample, this clonotype turned up many times. The chain carries TRBV20-1 and TRBJ2-1; a weak D match, TRBD2 (5 bases). Trimming cost V 6 bases and J 10 bases, with 25 bases left between them. The CDR3 is made up of 15 amino acids. Germline lookup yields CDR1 DFQATT and CDR2 SNEGSKA (reference sequence). The CDR3 region is CSATRSALFEEEQFF. CDR3 bases: TGCAGTGCAACACGTAGCGCCCTCTTTGAAGAGGAGCAGTTCTTC.

This clonotype came up a few times. CDR3 DNA sequence: TGTGCCAGCAGCTTCCCGGACGGACGGCTGTTTTTT. Its protein product is CASSFPDGRLFF. The J gene is TRBJ2-2, the V gene TRBV7-9; D ambiguous. V was cut by 3 bases and J by 13 bases, with 12 bases left in between. In germline, CDR1 is SEHNR, CDR2 FQNEAQ (reference sequence). The CDR3 has 12 residues.

Points on this clonotype: With a much larger clone just one base away, this may be a read error. Because the CDR3 is missing its conserved closing phenylalanine or tryptophan, this is likely a read error. V is TRBV6-1 and J is TRBJ1-3, with 7 nucleotides matching TRBD1. This CDR3 has 15 amino acids. Germline V CDR1 and CDR2: MNHNS, SASEGT. V shed 2 bases and J 4 bases; nucleotides not matched to a gene: 5. CDR3 bases: TGTGCCAGCAGTGAATACGGGACAGCGGGAAACACCATATATTTG. Amino acid sequence: CASSEYGTAGNTIYL.

The sample holds one count of this clonotype. The CDR3 coding sequence is TGTGCCAGCAGTGTTAGGGGAAGGCTAGCGATCTCCTACGAGCAGTACTTC. Translated: CASSVRGRLAISYEQYF. This sequence joins TRBV2 and TRBJ2-7, with D possibly matching TRBD2 (6 bases). The CDR3 consists of 17 residues. The germline V gene encodes CDR1 SNHLY and CDR2 FYNNEI. Trimming shortened V by 4 bases and J by 0 bases, and 19 bases separated the two germline ends.

In its sample, this clonotype was seen many times. This chain connects TRBV5-1 to TRBJ2-7; D gene uncertain. Trimming removed 9 bases at V and 6 bases at J, with 19 bases between. This CDR3 has 13 residues. Germline CDR1 and CDR2: SGHRS and YFSETQ. CDR3 protein: CATSEGFKFEQYF. As DNA, the CDR3 is TGCGCCACTTCGGAAGGTTTCAAGTTCGAGCAGTACTTC. Supplemented by reference TRBV5-1 and TRBJ2-7, the full variable domain reads KAGVTQTPRYLIKTRGQQVTLSCSPISGHRSVSWYQQTPGQGLQFLFEYFSETQRNKGNFPGRFSGRQFSNSRSEMNVSTLELGDSALYLCATSEGFKFEQYFGPGTRLTVT.

This clonotype was recorded at least ten times. The J gene is TRBJ2-4, the V gene TRBV12-3 or TRBV12-4, with 7 positions matching TRBD2. V was pared by 6 bases and J by 0 bases, with 20 bases of the junction left unmatched. CDR3 length equals 20 residues. CDR3 in amino acids: CASSLPFTSEEGLAKNIQYF. In DNA form, the CDR3 reads TGTGCCAGCAGCTTGCCCTTCACTAGCGAAGAGGGTCTAGCCAAAAACATTCAGTACTTC.

This clonotype came up many times. V and J are TRBV7-2 and TRBJ2-2; D gene unclear. V lost 6 bases, J lost 2 bases, and 16 bases lay in between. CDR1 and CDR2 from the germline V gene are SGHTA and FQGNSA. CDR3 size: 16 residues. The DNA for the CDR3 is TGTGCCAGCAGACCCGCCCACGGGCACAACACCGGGGAGCTGTTTTTT. Its protein is CASRPAHGHNTGELFF.

The chain links TRBV19 to TRBJ1-5, with TRBD1 identical over 11 bases. The trim removed 0 bases at V and 11 bases at J, leaving 9 bases unmatched. The length of the CDR3 is 16 residues. Germline V gene sequence: CDR1 LNHDA, CDR2 SQIVND (reference sequence). The CDR3 spells CASSIDPGQGGIAQHF. For the CDR3, the DNA is TGTGCCAGTAGTATAGATCCGGGACAGGGGGGGATAGCCCAGCATTTT.